This T cell receptor (beta chain) was profiled in a study of blood T cell repertoires in COVID-19. Study summary: Researchers got acute and convalescent COVID-19 samples from the United States, Italy and Spain. PBMCs, B-cell-depleted T cells, or T cells were the source of the cDNA or gDNA that made up the material.

Remarks on this clone: At one boundary the junction diverges from the germline segment, which might be a read error.

Original data processing: From reference gene primer amplification, estimates of nucleated cell counts were derived. The protocol was immunoSEQ multiplex PCR, while the TCRdb copy is restricted to in-frame clones and leaves out a portion. The DNA gave D and trimming, while V, J and clone size come from that table. The table records around 100,000 clones, 87% of them present only once. Germline V CDR1 and CDR2: SQVTM, ANQGSEA. The CDR3 is 14 amino acids. The chain is built from TRBV29-1 and TRBJ1-3; D possibly corresponds to TRBD1 (5 bases). Specimen: peripheral blood. This clonotype was sampled from a human donor in a cohort sampled during active COVID-19. CDR3 DNA sequence: TGCGGCGTCGTGACAGTTCTCTCTGGAAACACCATATATTTT. Its protein is CGVVTVLSGNTIYF.